Below, 22 T cell receptor beta chains from the same sample are listed, as sequenced in a study of OX40 agonist ivuxolimab in advanced cancers. Assay: immunoSEQ multiplex PCR; the TCRdb copy retains only in-frame clones and omits some. The table records around 80,000 clones, around 80% of them present only once. The sample was CD4+ or CD8+ T cells sorted from blood, taken in a trial of the OX40 agonist ivuxolimab. The receptors originated from an adult with an advanced solid tumor such as melanoma, head and neck, liver or kidney cancer.

The V call is TRBV7-8, the J call TRBJ1-1; no clear D. This CDR3 comprises 14 residues. With 3 bases removed from V and 1 base from J, the gap between germline ends came to 9 bases. CDR1 and CDR2 from the germline V gene are SGHVS and FQNEAQ. The CDR3 here is CASSFQAGNTEAFF. In DNA form, the CDR3 reads TGTGCCAGCAGCTTCCAGGCAGGGAACACTGAAGCTTTCTTT.

The count of this clone is one. This sequence joins TRBV2 and TRBJ2-5; D tentatively fits TRBD1 or TRBD2 (5 bases each). The V end lost 4 bases, the J end lost 1 base, and 13 bases lay between the germline ends. Germline loops: CDR1 SNHLY, CDR2 FYNNEI. The CDR3 sequence is 15 residues long. CDR3 coding DNA: TGTGCCAGCAGTGGGGACCGACCCTCCCAAGAGACCCAGTACTTC. It yields the protein CASSGDRPSQETQYF.

The rearrangement links TRBV6-1 to TRBJ2-2; D perhaps matches TRBD1 (6 bases). V was clipped by 3 bases and J by 6 bases, with 11 bases between them. The CDR3 has 14 amino acids. Germline V gene sequence: CDR1 MNHNS, CDR2 SASEGT. CDR3 in amino acids: CASSEQGQSGELFF. CDR3 coding DNA: TGTGCCAGCAGTGAGCAAGGACAGTCCGGGGAGCTGTTTTTT.

The V and J genes are TRBV14 and TRBJ2-7; D call uncertain. V lost 1 base and J lost 4, with 5 bases in between. CDR3 size: 12 residues. The germline CDR1 and CDR2 sequences are SGHDN and FVKESK. The CDR3 DNA sequence: TGTGCCAGCAGCCAAGCTCGGTACGAGCAGTACTTC. Translation gives CASSQARYEQYF.

This chain connects TRBV19 to TRBJ2-2; 7 nucleotides align to TRBD2. This CDR3 comprises 16 residues. Germline trimming cut 5 bases from V and 3 bases from J; bases unmatched to any gene: 9. CDR1 is LNHDA, CDR2 SQIVND, per germline (reference sequence). CDR3 sequence: CASSGGRLADTGELFF. The DNA of the CDR3 is TGTGCCAGTAGTGGCGGACGGCTAGCGGACACCGGGGAGCTGTTTTTT.

V usage is TRBV4-1 and J usage is TRBJ1-1, with D possibly TRBD1 on 6 matching bases. This CDR3 contains 15 residues. Trimming shortened V by 1 base and J by 2 bases, and 11 bases separated the two germline ends. Germline CDR1 MGHRA, CDR2 YSYEKL. Here the CDR3 DNA reads TGCGCCAGCAGCCAAGGAACAGGGTTCAACACTGAAGCTTTCTTT. Protein product: CASSQGTGFNTEAFF.

On this clone itself: Germline is not matched at one junction end, which may reflect a read error. The chain uses TRBV27 and TRBJ1-4, with D perhaps matching TRBD1 (5 bases). The CDR3 is made up of 16 amino acids. Germline V gene lookup returns CDR1 MNHEY and CDR2 SMNVEV (reference sequence). This chain's CDR3 is CASRLSYQGNNEKLFF. The DNA for the CDR3 is TGTGCCAGCAGGTTATCTTACCAGGGTAATAATGAAAAACTGTTTTTT. The entire variable domain, with the rest obtained from reference TRBV27 and TRBJ1-4, is as follows: EAQVTQNPRYLITVTGKKLTVTCSQNMNHEYMSWYRQDPGLGLRQIYYSMNVEVTDKGDVPEGYKVSRKEKRNFPLILESPSPNQTSLYFCASRLSYQGNNEKLFFGSGTQLSVL.

V gene TRBV7-2 combines with J gene TRBJ2-4; 12 bases map to TRBD2. This CDR3 comprises 18 residues. Germline V gene data show CDR1 as SGHTA and CDR2 as FQGNSA. With 3 bases clipped from V and 0 bases from J, the junction kept 6 bases outside the gene matches. In DNA form, the CDR3 reads TGTGCCAGCAGCTTCCTAGCGGGAGGGAGGAAAGCCAAAAACATTCAGTACTTC. It is translated as CASSFLAGGRKAKNIQYF.

This clone was counted only a few times. The chain is built from TRBV6-6 and TRBJ1-2, with a possible D match to TRBD1 (6 bases). This CDR3 has 14 amino acids. From germline, CDR1 is MNHNY and CDR2 SVGAGI (reference sequence). Trimming cost V 7 bases and J 4 bases, with 16 bases left between them. Here the CDR3 reads CASMDHRELYGYTF. For the CDR3, the DNA is TGTGCCAGCATGGACCACAGGGAGCTCTATGGCTACACCTTC.

The chain has TRBV19 and TRBJ2-5; 11 bases match TRBD2. J gave up 5 bases and V 6 bases, and 17 bases lay outside the gene matches. The length of the CDR3 is 18 residues. The germline CDR1 and CDR2 sequences are LNHDA and SQIVND (reference sequence). Written as DNA, the CDR3 is TGTGCCAGTAGCCGCTACGGCACCATAGCGGGAGGGATGGAGACCCAGTACTTC. This sequence encodes CASSRYGTIAGGMETQYF.

This clone was seen only once. The V call is TRBV5-1, the J call TRBJ2-5; possibly TRBD1 for D (5 bases). Looked up from germline, CDR1 is SGHRS and CDR2 is YFSETQ. Trimming left V 4 bases short and J 3 bases short, with 7 bases between. CDR3 size: 12 residues. The CDR3 is CASSRGKETQYF. For the CDR3, the DNA is TGCGCCAGCAGCAGGGGTAAAGAGACCCAGTACTTC.

The gene calls are TRBV11-3 and TRBJ1-2; D is possibly TRBD1 (5 bases). From germline, CDR1 is SGHNT and CDR2 YENEEA. The CDR3 has 14 amino acids. CDR3 nucleotides: TGTGCGGATAATAGTGGGGGATCTGTTCATGGCTACACCTTC. Its translation is CADNSGGSVHGYTF.

For the CDR3, the DNA is TGTGCCAGCAGCTTGGCGGGGACGAACACCGGGGAGCTGTTTTTT. Encoded protein: CASSLAGTNTGELFF. The chain couples TRBV5-4 to TRBJ2-2, with D possibly being TRBD2 (5 bases). The germline V gene has CDR1 SGHNT and CDR2 YYREEE (reference sequence). CDR3 length: 15 amino acids. Trimming took 0 bases from V and 0 from J, leaving 6 bases between them.

This clone was seen a handful of times. Distinct nucleotide sequences in the sample also encode this CDR3. V is TRBV30 and J is TRBJ1-5; D gene unclear. Germline assignment: CDR1 GTSNPN and CDR2 SVGIG (reference sequence). V was shortened by 1 base and J by 2 bases, with 6 bases between the two germline ends. The length of the CDR3 is 13 residues. The CDR3 loop reads CAWSGQGNQPQHF. CDR3 nucleotides: TGTGCCTGGAGTGGCCAGGGCAATCAGCCCCAGCATTTT. The variable domain in full, with the rest retrieved from reference TRBV30 and TRBJ1-5, is SQTIHQWPATLVQPVGSPLSLECTVEGTSNPNLYWYRQAAGRGLQLLFYSVGIGQISSEVPQNLSASRPQDRQFILSSKKLLLSDSGFYLCAWSGQGNQPQHFGDGTRLSIL.

The chain has TRBV11-3 and TRBJ1-4; D call uncertain. This CDR3 is 12 amino acids long. The V and J ends lost 0 bases and 12 bases respectively, with 8 bases between them. The germline gives CDR1 SGHNT, CDR2 YENEEA. The CDR3 region has the DNA TGTGCCAGCAGCTTAGATGGGCAGGAACTGTTTTTT. Its protein is CASSLDGQELFF.

This clone showed up just once. The chain couples TRBV2 to TRBJ2-3; D call uncertain. V lost 1 base to trimming and J lost 5 bases, with 4 bases between them. The CDR3 runs to 12 residues. CDR1 SNHLY and CDR2 FYNNEI come from the germline V gene. The CDR3 region is CASSEVRDTQYF. The CDR3 nucleotides are TGTGCCAGCAGTGAAGTTAGAGATACGCAGTATTTT.

The chain recombines TRBV19 with TRBJ2-5; no firm D call. The CDR3 extends over 13 amino acids. Germline V lookup: CDR1 LNHDA, CDR2 SQIVND (reference sequence). Trimming removed 6 bases at V and 5 bases at J, with 13 bases between. CDR3: CASSHTLGETQYF. CDR3 sequence (DNA): TGTGCCAGTAGCCACACCCTGGGGGAGACCCAGTACTTC.

This chain joins TRBV15 and TRBJ2-5; D is unclear. This CDR3 comprises 12 residues. Trimming left V 0 bases short and J 6 bases short, with 5 bases between. Per germline, CDR1 LNHNV and CDR2 YYDKDF (reference sequence). Here the CDR3 reads CATSRDRKTQYF. The CDR3 nucleotides read TGTGCCACCAGCAGAGATCGAAAGACCCAGTACTTC.

The chain recombines TRBV28 with TRBJ1-1, with a possible D match to TRBD1 (6 bases). The V end was cut by 5 bases, the J end by 5 bases, with 12 bases between. Germline-derived CDR1 and CDR2 are MDHEN and SYDVKM. The CDR3 runs 13 residues. In nucleotides, the CDR3 is TGTGCCAGCAGTCCAGGACAGCGGACTGAAGCTTTCTTT. Protein: CASSPGQRTEAFF. Together with reference TRBV28 and TRBJ1-1, the CDR3 gives the full variable domain: DVKVTQSSRYLVKRTGEKVFLECVQDMDHENMFWYRQDPGLGLRLIYFSYDVKMKEKGDIPEGYSVSREKKERFSLILESASTNQTSMYLCASSPGQRTEAFFGQGTRLTVV.

The rearrangement links TRBV6-6 to TRBJ1-1; 8 bases line up with TRBD1. Trimming cost V 6 bases and J 4 bases; bases outside gene matches: 7. CDR3 length: 14 amino acids. CDR1 is MNHNY and CDR2 is SVGAGI in the germline V gene (reference sequence). The CDR3 DNA is TGTGCCAGCAGCCCAAGACAGGGGCGCACTGAAGCTTTCTTT. It is translated as CASSPRQGRTEAFF.

The chain links TRBV5-8 to TRBJ2-7; D possibly uses TRBD1 or TRBD2 (5 bases each). CDR1 and CDR2 (germline): SGHTS, YDEGEE. V dropped 0 bases and J dropped 6 bases, with 13 bases sitting between them. This CDR3 has 14 amino acids. The CDR3 sequence is CASSLGGLRIEQYV. CDR3 DNA sequence: TGTGCCAGCAGCTTGGGGGGGTTGCGGATCGAGCAGTACGTC.

This chain joins TRBV7-2 and TRBJ1-2; 9 positions agree with TRBD1. The V gene's germline CDR1 is SGHTA and CDR2 FQGNSA. The CDR3 covers 13 residues. Trimming cost V 6 bases and J 4 bases; bases outside gene matches: 3. The CDR3 DNA reads as TGTGCCAGCAGTCCGGGACAGGGCTATGGCTACACCTTC. Protein sequence: CASSPGQGYGYTF.